A single sample is the source of the 28 T cell receptor beta chains below, sequenced in a study of blood T cell repertoires in COVID-19 (dated by TCRdb to about 2020). Receptor libraries were prepared by the immunoSEQ multiplex PCR assay. TCRdb stores this immuneACCESS table with in-frame sequences only. Part of the clones is absent; in the studies checked, under half of the shortfall reflects unresolved V genes, and no reason is known for the rest. The sample profile shows 85,000 to 130,000 clones; roughly 80% of them were found once. Together, the top ten hold approximately 3.3% of the sample. The sample taken for sequencing was peripheral blood. Receptors originate from an elderly woman with active or convalescent COVID-19.

The rearrangement joins TRBV5-1 to TRBJ1-1; 9 positions match TRBD1. Per germline, CDR1 SGHRS and CDR2 YFSETQ. J was trimmed by 5 bases and V by 2 bases; bases with no gene match: 7. This CDR3 is 15 amino acids long. The CDR3 loop is CASSLPGQGWTEAFF. The CDR3 region has the DNA TGCGCCAGCAGCTTACCGGGACAGGGATGGACTGAAGCTTTCTTT.

Notes on this clone: This likely comes from a read error, as the CDR3 has no conserved phenylalanine or tryptophan at its end. It is unclear where the CDR3 begins or ends on the DNA, so no DNA is shown, and the CDR3 is as TCRdb lists it. This chain connects TRBV21-1 to TRBJ2-3; TRBD1, as called in the table, went unchecked against the DNA. TRBV21-1 is an annotated pseudogene. The CDR3 is 12 amino acids long, termini counted. CDR3: CASRQRARGRII.

This clone appeared a single time. The chain is built from TRBV2 and TRBJ1-2; TRBD1 aligns across 7 bases. This CDR3 spans 14 amino acids. The V gene's germline CDR1 is SNHLY and CDR2 FYNNEI. V was pared by 10 bases and J by 1 base, with 9 bases of the junction left unmatched. CDR3 protein: CATLQGVLNYGYTF. As DNA, the CDR3 is TGTGCCACGCTCCAGGGGGTCCTTAACTATGGCTACACCTTC.

The V call is TRBV11-2, the J call TRBJ1-2; the match to TRBD1 covers 11 bases. V was clipped by 1 base and J by 5 bases; unmatched bases: 15. Germline V gives CDR1 SGHAT, CDR2 FQNNGV. This CDR3 is built from 19 residues. The chain's CDR3 is CASSLVNSGTGGVGYGYTF. The CDR3 coding sequence is TGTGCCAGCAGCTTAGTAAATTCCGGGACAGGGGGAGTAGGATATGGCTACACCTTC.

V gene TRBV28 combines with J gene TRBJ2-7; 12 nucleotides match TRBD2. Germline V gene lookup returns CDR1 MDHEN and CDR2 SYDVKM. CDR3 length: 13 amino acids. V was pared by 10 bases and J by 5 bases, with 6 bases of the junction left unmatched. CDR3: CAIRTSGNHEQYF. The CDR3 DNA follows: TGTGCCATCCGGACTAGCGGGAACCACGAGCAGTACTTC.

The DNA for the CDR3 is TGTGCCAGCAGTTTAAGGCAGGGGGCGCCCCCTCGAAAAGAGACCCAGTACTTC. Translation: CASSLRQGAPPRKETQYF. J is TRBJ2-5 and V is TRBV28; 8 nucleotides align to TRBD1. V shed 2 bases, J shed 3 bases, and the junction held 14 bases outside the gene matches. This CDR3 has 18 amino acids. The germline gives CDR1 MDHEN, CDR2 SYDVKM. The full variable domain, in which reference TRBV28 and TRBJ2-5 provide the parts outside the CDR3, is DVKVTQSSRYLVKRTGEKVFLECVQDMDHENMFWYRQDPGLGLRLIYFSYDVKMKEKGDIPEGYSVSREKKERFSLILESASTNQTSMYLCASSLRQGAPPRKETQYFGPGTRLLVL.

V is TRBV19 and J is TRBJ2-5; weak D call: TRBD2 (5 bases). The germline V gene encodes CDR1 LNHDA and CDR2 SQIVND (reference sequence). The CDR3 runs to 14 residues. V was shortened by 3 bases and J by 7 bases, with 15 bases between the two germline ends. As DNA, the CDR3 is TGTGCCAGTAGTATGGTCCAAGGTGGAGGGACCCAGTACTTC. As protein: CASSMVQGGGTQYF.

The V call is TRBV19, the J call TRBJ1-3, with D uncertain. CDR1 LNHDA and CDR2 SQIVND come from the germline V gene (reference sequence). Trimming took 5 bases from V and 0 from J, leaving 11 bases between them. The CDR3 contains 15 residues. The CDR3 sequence is CASSYLAGSGNTIYF. The CDR3 DNA is TGTGCCAGTAGTTACCTTGCGGGCTCTGGAAACACCATATATTTT.

The chain is built from TRBV20-1 and TRBJ1-2; D call uncertain. CDR1 is DFQATT, CDR2 SNEGSKA, per germline (reference sequence). The V end was cut by 3 bases, the J end by 5 bases, with 7 bases between. CDR3 length: 11 amino acids. The CDR3: CSASRGYGYTF. The CDR3 coding sequence is TGCAGTGCTAGTCGAGGGTATGGCTACACCTTC.

This chain links TRBV9 with TRBJ2-3; TRBD2 matches 11 bases. The V gene's germline CDR1 is SGDLS and CDR2 YYNGEE. Trimming took 3 bases from V and 5 from J; bases not matched to a gene: 2. The CDR3 length is 14 residues. DNA of the CDR3: TGTGCCAGCAGCGATGGACTAGCGGGAGATACGCAGTATTTT. This gives the protein CASSDGLAGDTQYF. Looking up the rest from reference TRBV9 and TRBJ2-3 gives the full variable domain: DSGVTQTPKHLITATGQRVTLRCSPRSGDLSVYWYQQSLDQGLQFLIQYYNGEERAKGNILERFSAQQFPDLHSELNLSSLELGDSALYFCASSDGLAGDTQYFGPGTRLTVL.

This clone was recorded only once. V usage is TRBV6-4 and J usage is TRBJ2-7; TRBD2 might be the D (5 bases). V lost 9 bases to trimming and J lost 6 bases, with 18 bases between them. This CDR3 has 13 amino acids. The germline V gene encodes CDR1 MRHNA and CDR2 SNTAGT. The CDR3 region is CARIGVMGREQYF. The DNA of the CDR3 is TGTGCCAGAATCGGGGTTATGGGTCGCGAGCAGTACTTC.

The sample holds a few counts of this clone. The chain employs TRBV5-1 and TRBJ1-4; D ambiguous. Germline V gene lookup returns CDR1 SGHRS and CDR2 YFSETQ. Trimming removed 4 bases at V and 0 bases at J, with 4 bases between. This CDR3 is built from 13 residues. The CDR3 here is CASSPTTNEKLFF. CDR3 nucleotide sequence: TGCGCCAGCAGCCCCACAACTAATGAAAAACTGTTTTTT.

This chain uses TRBV2 with TRBJ2-3, with D maybe TRBD1 (5 bases). Germline V gene sequence: CDR1 SNHLY, CDR2 FYNNEI. The CDR3 covers 15 residues. V lost 9 bases to trimming and J lost 0 bases, with 16 bases between them. This CDR3 is CARDNSATSTDTQYF. The CDR3 DNA sequence: TGTGCCAGGGACAACTCGGCTACTAGCACAGATACGCAGTATTTT.

This chain uses TRBV4-3 with TRBJ1-2; 8 bases fit TRBD1. CDR3 length equals 15 residues. The germline V gene has CDR1 LGHNA and CDR2 YSLEER. Trimming at V came to 2 bases and at J to 4 bases, leaving 6 bases not matched to a gene. The CDR3 nucleotides read TGCGCCAGCAGCCAAACCGGACAGGGTTTCTATGGCTACACCTTC. It is translated as CASSQTGQGFYGYTF.

The J gene is TRBJ2-7, the V gene TRBV28; possibly TRBD1 for D (6 bases). CDR1 and CDR2 from the germline V gene are MDHEN and SYDVKM. Deletions cut 5 bases from V and 0 bases from J, with 14 bases between. This CDR3 spans 15 amino acids. CDR3 region: CASSPRGGSSYEQYF. The CDR3 nucleotides read TGTGCCAGCAGTCCCAGGGGCGGCAGCTCCTACGAGCAGTACTTC.

This chain links TRBV27 with TRBJ2-3, with 9 nucleotides matching TRBD2. Trimming cost V 1 base and J 4 bases; bases outside gene matches: 15. Germline V CDR1 and CDR2: MNHEY, SMNVEV (reference sequence). The CDR3 totals 19 residues. CDR3 sequence: CASSLFSKMASGVPDTQYF. The CDR3 nucleotides read TGTGCCAGCAGTTTATTCAGTAAGATGGCTAGCGGGGTGCCAGATACGCAGTATTTT.

This chain connects TRBV5-1 to TRBJ1-2, with D tentatively TRBD1 (6 bases). The CDR3 extends over 12 amino acids. Trimming cost V 5 bases and J 1 base, with 6 bases left between them. From germline, CDR1 is SGHRS and CDR2 YFSETQ. CDR3 loop: CASRQGNYGYTF. The DNA of the CDR3 is TGCGCCAGCAGACAGGGTAACTATGGCTACACCTTC.

This chain connects TRBV24-1 to TRBJ2-1, with TRBD2 as a possible D gene (7 bases). V dropped 0 bases and J dropped 2 bases, with 16 bases sitting between them. The CDR3 extends over 18 amino acids. Germline CDR1 reads KGHDR; CDR2 reads SFDVKD. The CDR3 region is CATSDLRAGDKTYNEQFF. The CDR3 DNA sequence: TGTGCCACCAGTGATTTGAGGGCGGGGGACAAAACCTACAATGAGCAGTTCTTC.

The V call is TRBV16, the J call TRBJ1-1, with 7 bases aligning to TRBD1. The germline V gene encodes CDR1 KGHSY and CDR2 FQNENV. This CDR3 region has 14 residues. V shed 7 bases and J 4 bases; nucleotides not matched to a gene: 9. Here the CDR3 DNA reads TGTGCCAGCATGATCAGGGGGTTTGGCACTGAAGCTTTCTTT. Translating it yields CASMIRGFGTEAFF.

This chain connects TRBV2 to TRBJ1-1; 8 bases are a match to TRBD1. V lost 6 bases, J lost 3 bases, and 9 bases stayed unmatched. The CDR3 covers 15 residues. Germline loops: CDR1 SNHLY, CDR2 FYNNEI. CDR3: CASRERTGIHTEAFF. The DNA of the CDR3 is TGTGCCAGCAGGGAAAGGACAGGGATCCACACTGAAGCTTTCTTT.

The genes are TRBV5-1 and TRBJ2-3, with 7 bases identical to TRBD1. Germline CDR1 and CDR2: SGHRS and YFSETQ. This CDR3 has 15 amino acids. V was clipped by 5 bases and J by 0 bases; unmatched bases: 6. The CDR3 DNA reads as TGCGCCAGCAGGGTCCCAGGGGGTAGCACAGATACGCAGTATTTT. Its translation: CASRVPGGSTDTQYF.

J is TRBJ2-5 and V is TRBV15, with 14 bases identical to TRBD2. The V segment lost 2 bases and the J segment 2 bases; nucleotides outside the gene matches: 10. CDR3 length: 19 residues. From germline, CDR1 is LNHNV and CDR2 YYDKDF (reference sequence). CDR3 nucleotide sequence: TGTGCCACCAGCAGATCCGGGACTAGCGGGAGTGGGGGGCAAGAGACCCAGTACTTC. Protein sequence: CATSRSGTSGSGGQETQYF. Using reference TRBV15 and TRBJ2-5 for the parts outside the CDR3, the full variable domain is DAMVIQNPRYQVTQFGKPVTLSCSQTLNHNVMYWYQQKSSQAPKLLFHYYDKDFNNEADTPDNFQSRRPNTSFCFLDIRSPGLGDTAMYLCATSRSGTSGSGGQETQYFGPGTRLLVL.

This clone was seen just once. The J gene is TRBJ2-3, the V gene TRBV9; D uncertain. There are 14 residues in the CDR3. Per germline, CDR1 SGDLS and CDR2 YYNGEE. Trimming shortened V by 4 bases and J by 5 bases, and 14 bases separated the two germline ends. The CDR3 region is CASSPRVALDTQYF. The CDR3 DNA reads TGTGCCAGCAGCCCCCGCGTAGCCCTAGATACGCAGTATTTT.

The J gene is TRBJ1-2, the V gene TRBV19, with D perhaps matching TRBD1 (6 bases). From germline, CDR1 is LNHDA and CDR2 SQIVND (reference sequence). The CDR3 loop spans 13 amino acids. Trimming left V 6 bases short and J 4 bases short, with 12 bases between. The chain's CDR3 is CASSYDRSYGYTF. The CDR3 DNA reads as TGTGCCAGTAGCTATGACAGGTCCTATGGCTACACCTTC.

In this sample, this clone turned up once. The chain employs TRBV19 and TRBJ1-3, with D unclear. Germline CDR1 reads LNHDA; CDR2 reads SQIVND (reference sequence). V shed 2 bases and J shed 0 bases, with 20 bases lying between them. This CDR3 contains 19 residues. The CDR3 loop reads CASSINQLVPQSSGNTIYF. In nucleotides, the CDR3 is TGTGCCAGTAGTATAAATCAACTAGTACCTCAGAGCTCTGGAAACACCATATATTTT.

The sample holds a few counts of this clone. The chain employs TRBV5-1 and TRBJ1-1, with no clear D. This CDR3 has 14 residues. Trimming removed 0 bases from V and 1 base from J, with 7 bases in between. CDR1 is SGHRS, CDR2 YFSETQ, per germline. The CDR3, as DNA: TGCGCCAGCAGCTTGGACGGAGCGAACACTGAAGCTTTCTTT. As protein: CASSLDGANTEAFF. The variable domain in full, with the rest retrieved from reference TRBV5-1 and TRBJ1-1, is KAGVTQTPRYLIKTRGQQVTLSCSPISGHRSVSWYQQTPGQGLQFLFEYFSETQRNKGNFPGRFSGRQFSNSRSEMNVSTLELGDSALYLCASSLDGANTEAFFGQGTRLTVV.

This clone appeared a few times. This chain uses TRBV7-9 with TRBJ2-5; 8 bases align to TRBD1. The trim removed 2 bases at V and 5 bases at J, leaving 7 bases unmatched. The CDR3 runs 15 residues. The germline gives CDR1 SEHNR, CDR2 FQNEAQ (reference sequence). The CDR3 nucleotides read TGTGCCAGCAGCTTACTCCCAGGGGGCGGTGAGACCCAGTACTTC. This sequence encodes CASSLLPGGGETQYF.

This clone came up a few times. The chain uses TRBV11-2 and TRBJ2-7; TRBD1 matches 10 bases. Per germline, CDR1 SGHAT and CDR2 FQNNGV. The length of the CDR3 is 12 residues. V dropped 6 bases and J dropped 6; count of bases not matched to a gene: 2. Here the CDR3 DNA reads TGTGCCAGCAGTTGGGACAGGGGCGAGCAGTACTTC. Protein: CASSWDRGEQYF. The entire variable domain, with the rest obtained from reference TRBV11-2 and TRBJ2-7, is as follows: EAGVAQSPRYKIIEKRQSVAFWCNPISGHATLYWYQQILGQGPKLLIQFQNNGVVDDSQLPKDRFSAERLKGVDSTLKIQPAKLEDSAVYLCASSWDRGEQYFGPGTRLTVT.